The T cell receptor (beta chain) under discussion was sequenced for a study of CD8 T cells in Susac syndrome. This CDR3 region has 9 residues. Between the trimmed V and J ends, which lost 6 bases and 14 bases, there was a span of 10 bases. Germline CDR1 reads MNHEY; CDR2 reads SMNVEV (reference sequence). Random hexamers were used to reverse transcribe the RNA input (about 0.5 to 1 ug). It was immunoSEQ multiplex PCR that amplified TCR beta CDR3 across 54 Vbeta and 13 Jbeta. TCRdb re-analysed the immunoSEQ multiplex PCR reads in MiXCR, keeping a single row per CDR3 protein. The sample records roughly 140,000 distinct CDR3 sequences, around 95% being singletons. In blood CD8+ and CD4+ T cells, TCR beta underwent sequencing. The multiple sclerosis controls were treatment-naive patients affected by stable or active relapsing-remitting disease. TEMRA cells were FACS-enriched, unlike CD8+ and CD4+ T cells, which were negatively isolated.

This clonotype was obtained from a human donor with multiple sclerosis. The V call is TRBV27, the J call TRBJ1-2; no reliable D call. Sample: CD8+ T cells from PBMCs. The CDR3 sequence is CASSPPLTF. The CDR3 DNA is TGTGCCAGCAGCCCACCGTTAACCTTC.